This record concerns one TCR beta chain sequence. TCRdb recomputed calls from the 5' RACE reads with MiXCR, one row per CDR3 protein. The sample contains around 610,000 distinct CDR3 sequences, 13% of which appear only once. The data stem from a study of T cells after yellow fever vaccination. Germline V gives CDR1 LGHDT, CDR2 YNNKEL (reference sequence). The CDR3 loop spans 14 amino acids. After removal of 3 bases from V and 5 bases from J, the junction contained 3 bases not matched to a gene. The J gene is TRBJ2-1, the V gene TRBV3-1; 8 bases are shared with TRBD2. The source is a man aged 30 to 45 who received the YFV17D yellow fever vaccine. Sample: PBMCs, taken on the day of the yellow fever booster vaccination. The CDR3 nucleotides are TGTGCCAGCAGCCACCAACTAGCGGACAATGAGCAGTTCTTC. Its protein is CASSHQLADNEQFF.